This T cell receptor (beta chain) was observed in a study of beta chain features in type 1 diabetes. With respect to this clone: Its matching antigen is unknown.

Sequencing targeted expressed TCRB transcripts, as all isolated RNA had been reverse transcribed. Sequencing was performed with immunoSEQ multiplex PCR; in TCRdb, only in-frame clones are kept and a portion is missing. The sample includes about 180,000 clones, roughly 7.1% of them seen just once. CDR1 is MDHEN, CDR2 SYDVKM, per germline. This CDR3 spans 16 amino acids. V was pared by 6 bases and J by 6 bases, with 9 bases of the junction left unmatched. Notes on the study in general: Across all four CD4+ subsets, people with type 1 diabetes showed modestly shorter TCRB CDR3s.

Based on CD45RO/CCR7/CD25/CD127/CD95/CD27, CD4+ regulatory, stem cell-like memory, naive and central memory cells were sorted. This clonotype originated in a woman aged 35 to 49 with type 1 diabetes. The V and J genes are TRBV28 and TRBJ2-3, with TRBD2 matching over 13 bases. Sequencing was performed on central memory CD4+ T cells from blood. This CDR3 reads CASRSPGLAGLDTQYF. Written as DNA, the CDR3 is TGTGCCAGCAGATCTCCGGGACTAGCGGGACTGGATACGCAGTATTTT.